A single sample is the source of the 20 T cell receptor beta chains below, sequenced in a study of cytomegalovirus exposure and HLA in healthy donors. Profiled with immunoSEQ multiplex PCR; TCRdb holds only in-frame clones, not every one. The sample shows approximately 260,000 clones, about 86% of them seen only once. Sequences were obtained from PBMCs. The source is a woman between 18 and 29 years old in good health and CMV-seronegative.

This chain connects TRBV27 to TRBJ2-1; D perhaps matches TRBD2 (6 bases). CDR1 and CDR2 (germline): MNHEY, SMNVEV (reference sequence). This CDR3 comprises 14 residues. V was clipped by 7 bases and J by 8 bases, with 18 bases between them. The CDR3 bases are TGTGCCAGCAAAAGACCGGGAGTACTGGATGAGCAGTTCTTC. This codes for CASKRPGVLDEQFF.

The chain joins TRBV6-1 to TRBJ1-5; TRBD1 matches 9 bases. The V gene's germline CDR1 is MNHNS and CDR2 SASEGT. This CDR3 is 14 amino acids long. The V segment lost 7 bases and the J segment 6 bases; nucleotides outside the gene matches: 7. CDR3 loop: CASIQTGGSQPQHF. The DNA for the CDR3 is TGTGCCAGCATCCAGACAGGGGGAAGTCAGCCCCAGCATTTT.

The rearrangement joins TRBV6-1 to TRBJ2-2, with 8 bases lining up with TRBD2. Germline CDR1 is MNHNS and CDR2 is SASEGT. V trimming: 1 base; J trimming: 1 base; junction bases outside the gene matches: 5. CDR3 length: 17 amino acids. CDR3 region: CASSEDLLAVNTGELFF. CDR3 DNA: TGTGCCAGCAGTGAAGACTTACTAGCGGTGAACACCGGGGAGCTGTTTTTT.

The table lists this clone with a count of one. As DNA, the CDR3 is TGTGCCACCAGACAGGACGAAAAGCAGCCCCAGCATTTT. Translated: CATRQDEKQPQHF. V usage is TRBV10-3 and J usage is TRBJ1-5; a possible D gene is TRBD1 (6 bases). CDR3 size: 13 residues. CDR1 and CDR2 from the germline V gene are ENHRY and SYGVKD. Deletions cut 10 bases from V and 7 bases from J, with 17 bases between.

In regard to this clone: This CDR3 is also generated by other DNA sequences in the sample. Here the CDR3 DNA reads TGTGCCAGCAGCTTGGGGACAGGATACAATGAGCAGTTCTTC. Translated, it gives CASSLGTGYNEQFF. The rearrangement joins TRBV27 to TRBJ2-1, with TRBD1 matching 8 bases. Germline V CDR1 and CDR2: MNHEY, SMNVEV (reference sequence). The CDR3 has 14 amino acids. With 6 bases clipped from V and 4 bases from J, the junction kept 5 bases outside the gene matches.

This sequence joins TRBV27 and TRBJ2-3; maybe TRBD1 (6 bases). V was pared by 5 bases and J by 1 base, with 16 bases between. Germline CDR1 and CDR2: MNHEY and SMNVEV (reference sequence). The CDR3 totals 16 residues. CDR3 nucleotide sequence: TGTGCCAGCAGTACAATACAGGGACAAGGCACAGATACGCAGTATTTT. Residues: CASSTIQGQGTDTQYF.

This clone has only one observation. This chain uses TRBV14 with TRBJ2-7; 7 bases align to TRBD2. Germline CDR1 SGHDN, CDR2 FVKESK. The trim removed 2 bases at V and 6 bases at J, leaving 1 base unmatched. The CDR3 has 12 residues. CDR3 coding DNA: TGTGCCAGCAGCCAATGGGGGGGCGAGCAGTACTTC. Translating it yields CASSQWGGEQYF.

The CDR3 loop reads CASSRTKMEPQHF. DNA of the CDR3: TGTGCCAGCAGCCGGACTAAGATGGAGCCCCAGCATTTT. V usage is TRBV5-6 and J usage is TRBJ1-5; unclear D gene. Trimming pared 4 bases from V and 8 bases from J, leaving 13 bases between. The CDR3 extends over 13 amino acids. CDR1 and CDR2 from the germline V gene are SGHDT and YYEEEE.

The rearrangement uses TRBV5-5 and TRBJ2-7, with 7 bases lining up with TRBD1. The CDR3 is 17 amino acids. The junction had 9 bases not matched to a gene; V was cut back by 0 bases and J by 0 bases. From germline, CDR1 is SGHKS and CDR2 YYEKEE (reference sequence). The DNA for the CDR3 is TGTGCCAGCAGCTTGGTACCTGGACAGGCAAGCTCCTACGAGCAGTACTTC. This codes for CASSLVPGQASSYEQYF.

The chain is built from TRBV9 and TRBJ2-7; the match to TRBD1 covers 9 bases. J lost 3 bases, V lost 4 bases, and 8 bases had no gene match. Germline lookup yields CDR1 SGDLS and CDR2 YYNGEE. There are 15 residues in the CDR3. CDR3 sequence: CASSPVGDRVYEQYF. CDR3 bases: TGTGCCAGCAGCCCTGTCGGGGACAGGGTCTACGAGCAGTACTTC.

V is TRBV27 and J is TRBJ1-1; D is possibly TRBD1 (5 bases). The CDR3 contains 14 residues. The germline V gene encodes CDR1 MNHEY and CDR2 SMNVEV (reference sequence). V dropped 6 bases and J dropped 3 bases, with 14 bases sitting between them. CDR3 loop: CASRRGGPYTEAFF. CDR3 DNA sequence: TGTGCCAGCAGGCGGGGCGGTCCTTACACTGAAGCTTTCTTT.

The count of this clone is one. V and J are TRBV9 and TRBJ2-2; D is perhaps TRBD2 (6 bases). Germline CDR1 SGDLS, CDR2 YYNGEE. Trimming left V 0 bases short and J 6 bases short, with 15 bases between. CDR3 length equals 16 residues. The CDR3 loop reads CASSVVSTSSAGELFF. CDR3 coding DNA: TGTGCCAGCAGCGTAGTGTCAACTAGCAGCGCCGGGGAGCTGTTTTTT.

In DNA, the CDR3 is TGCAGCGTTGGTAGCGGGGGCTATGGCTACACCTTC. It encodes CSVGSGGYGYTF. The V call is TRBV29-1, the J call TRBJ1-2, with a possible D match to TRBD1 (5 bases). The CDR3 has 12 amino acids. Germline CDR1 and CDR2: SQVTM and ANQGSEA. V dropped 4 bases and J dropped 4 bases, with 10 bases sitting between them.

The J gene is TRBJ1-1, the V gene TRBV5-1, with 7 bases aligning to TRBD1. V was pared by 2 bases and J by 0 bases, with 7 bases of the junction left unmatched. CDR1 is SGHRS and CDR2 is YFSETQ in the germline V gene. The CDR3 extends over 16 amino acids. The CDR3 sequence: CASSFGPTGLNTEAFF. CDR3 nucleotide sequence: TGCGCCAGCAGCTTTGGTCCGACAGGGTTGAACACTGAAGCTTTCTTT.

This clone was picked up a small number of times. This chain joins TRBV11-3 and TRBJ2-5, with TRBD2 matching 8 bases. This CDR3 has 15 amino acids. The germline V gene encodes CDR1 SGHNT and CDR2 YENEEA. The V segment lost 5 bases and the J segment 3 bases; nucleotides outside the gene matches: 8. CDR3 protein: CASSLGRGKEETQYF. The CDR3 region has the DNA TGTGCCAGCAGCCTCGGGAGGGGAAAGGAAGAGACCCAGTACTTC.

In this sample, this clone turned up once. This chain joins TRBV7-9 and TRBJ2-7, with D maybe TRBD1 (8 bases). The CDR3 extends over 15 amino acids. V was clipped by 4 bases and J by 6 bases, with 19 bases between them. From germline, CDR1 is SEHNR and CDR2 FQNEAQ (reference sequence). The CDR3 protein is CASSSTDREGIEQYF. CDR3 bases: TGTGCCAGCAGCTCAACGGACAGGGAGGGGATCGAGCAGTACTTC. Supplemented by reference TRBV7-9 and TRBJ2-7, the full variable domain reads DTGVSQNPRHKITKRGQNVTFRCDPISEHNRLYWYRQTLGQGPEFLTYFQNEAQLEKSRLLSDRFSAERPKGSFSTLEIQRTEQGDSAMYLCASSSTDREGIEQYFGPGTRLTVT.

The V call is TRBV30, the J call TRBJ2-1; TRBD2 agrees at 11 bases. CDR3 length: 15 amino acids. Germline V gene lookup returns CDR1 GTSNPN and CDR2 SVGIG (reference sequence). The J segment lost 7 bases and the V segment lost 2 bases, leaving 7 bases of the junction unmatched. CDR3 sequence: CAWSQWTSGRNEQFF. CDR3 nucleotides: TGTGCCTGGAGTCAATGGACTAGCGGGCGTAATGAGCAGTTCTTC.

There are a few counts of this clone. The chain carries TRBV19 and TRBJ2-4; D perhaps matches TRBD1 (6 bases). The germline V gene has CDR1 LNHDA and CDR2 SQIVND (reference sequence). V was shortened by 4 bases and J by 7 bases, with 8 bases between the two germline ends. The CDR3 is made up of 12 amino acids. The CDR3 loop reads CASSTGQNIQYF. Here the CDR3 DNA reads TGTGCCAGTAGTACCGGACAGAACATTCAGTACTTC.

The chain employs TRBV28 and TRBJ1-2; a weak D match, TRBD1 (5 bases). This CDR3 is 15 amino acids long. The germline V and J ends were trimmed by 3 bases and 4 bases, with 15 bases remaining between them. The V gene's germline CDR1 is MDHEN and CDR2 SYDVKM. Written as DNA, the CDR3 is TGTGCCAGCAGTTTTAGGCCAGGGAAAGGCTATGGCTACACCTTC. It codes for CASSFRPGKGYGYTF.

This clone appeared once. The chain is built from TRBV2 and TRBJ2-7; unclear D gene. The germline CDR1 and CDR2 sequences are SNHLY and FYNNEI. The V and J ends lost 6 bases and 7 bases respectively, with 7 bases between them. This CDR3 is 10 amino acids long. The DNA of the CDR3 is TGTGCCAGCAGCCGCGAGGAGCAGTACTTC. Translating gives CASSREEQYF.